This T cell receptor (beta chain) was sequenced during a study of Ad26.COV2.S vaccination and SARS-CoV-2 variants. Clones were read by immunoSEQ multiplex PCR, and TCRdb kept only the in-frame ones, dropping some. The top ten hold 10% to 15% of the sample, which has 400,000 to 450,000 clones, 90% seen once. Treatment defined: 15 to 20 received Ad26.COV2.S at low or high dose, single or two shots; roughly 5 received placebo; per-sample allocation not given. Sampling was done on day 63 after the first vaccine or placebo injection. An Ad26 vector that expressed Wuhan-strain SARS-CoV-2 spike constituted the vaccine. This TCR was recovered from a person aged 18 to 65 who received the Ad26.COV2.S COVID-19 vaccine or a placebo. Sample: peripheral blood, taken in a trial of Ad26.COV2.S vaccine versus placebo.

The CDR3 spells CASSYPGGAGANVLTF. CDR3 bases: TGTGCCAGCAGCTATCCAGGGGGTGCTGGGGCCAACGTCCTGACTTTC. The chain combines TRBV5-6 with TRBJ2-6; 7 bases line up with TRBD1. The V and J ends lost 3 bases and 2 bases, in that order; junction bases with no gene match: 5. The CDR3 length is 16 residues. Germline V gives CDR1 SGHDT, CDR2 YYEEEE.